This T cell receptor (beta chain) was observed in a study of shared clonotypes between healthy human individuals. The overall study: Each donor's CD8 memory used one plate, CD8 naive two, each CD4 subset three.

Points on this clone: Its matching antigen is unknown.

The CDR3 totals 15 residues. Trimming cost V 5 bases and J 8 bases; bases outside gene matches: 10. CDR1 is SGHTA and CDR2 is FQGNSA in the germline V gene. Whole-study findings and limits: Blood was the only sampled material, and tissue repertoires likely differ. It was expected that sequencing depth would affect clonotype sharing among donors. Across a handful of donors, naive CD4 shared around 5.3%, naive CD8 around 4%, memory CD4 approximately 2.5%, memory CD8 0.35% to 0.5%.

Clones were sequenced by immunoSEQ multiplex PCR, and TCRdb holds only the in-frame ones, with some missing. This sample carries 950,000 to 1,100,000 clones, about 70% of them seen once, and the ten largest clones take around 1.5%. The rearrangement joins TRBV7-2 to TRBJ2-1, with 9 nucleotides matching TRBD2. Specimen: memory CD4+ T cells sorted from blood. The subset denotes: CD45RA-negative fraction. This sequence was found in a man aged 18-30 years in good health. CDR3 sequence reads: CASSQQRGVRDEQFF. The CDR3 DNA reads as TGTGCCAGCAGCCAGCAGCGGGGGGTCCGGGATGAGCAGTTCTTC.